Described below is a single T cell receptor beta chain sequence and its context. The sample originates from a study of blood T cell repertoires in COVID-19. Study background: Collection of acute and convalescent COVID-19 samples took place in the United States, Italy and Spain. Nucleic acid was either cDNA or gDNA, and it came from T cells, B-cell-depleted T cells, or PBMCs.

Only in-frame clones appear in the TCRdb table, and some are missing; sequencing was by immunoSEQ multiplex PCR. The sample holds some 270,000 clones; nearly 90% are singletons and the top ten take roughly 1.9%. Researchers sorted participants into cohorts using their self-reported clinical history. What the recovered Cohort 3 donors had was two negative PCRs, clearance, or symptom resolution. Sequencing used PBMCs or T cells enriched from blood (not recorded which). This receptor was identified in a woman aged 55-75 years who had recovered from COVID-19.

For the CDR3, the DNA is TGTGCCAGCAGTGGGCAGGGGGCAACGGTCGGGGAGCTGTTTTTT. This translates into CASSGQGATVGELFF. The rearrangement joins TRBV5-4 to TRBJ2-2; TRBD1 matches 8 bases. V was clipped by 5 bases and J by 7 bases; unmatched bases: 10. This CDR3 contains 15 residues. The germline gives CDR1 SGHNT, CDR2 YYREEE (reference sequence).